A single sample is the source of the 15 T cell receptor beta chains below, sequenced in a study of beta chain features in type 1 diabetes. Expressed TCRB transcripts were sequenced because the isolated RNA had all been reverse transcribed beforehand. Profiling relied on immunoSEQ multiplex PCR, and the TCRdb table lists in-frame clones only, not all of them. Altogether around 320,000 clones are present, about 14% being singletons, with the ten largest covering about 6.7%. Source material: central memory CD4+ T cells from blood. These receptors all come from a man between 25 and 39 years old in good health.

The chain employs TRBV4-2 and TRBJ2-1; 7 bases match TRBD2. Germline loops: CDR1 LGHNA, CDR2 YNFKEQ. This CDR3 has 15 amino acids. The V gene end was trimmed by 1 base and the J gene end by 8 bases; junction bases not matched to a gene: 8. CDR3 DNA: TGTGCCAGCAGCCAAGCTTGGCGGGAGTATTATGAGCAGTTCTTC. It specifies CASSQAWREYYEQFF.

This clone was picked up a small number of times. CDR3 DNA: TGTGCCAGCAGCTTAAGGCAGGGGGCAAAGGGCAATGAGCAGTTCTTC. Its translation is CASSLRQGAKGNEQFF. The V gene is TRBV11-3, the J gene TRBJ2-1; 8 bases are a match to TRBD1. V lost 2 bases and J lost 6; bases outside the gene matches: 9. CDR1 SGHNT and CDR2 YENEEA come from the germline V gene. This CDR3 has 16 residues. The full variable domain, in which reference TRBV11-3 and TRBJ2-1 provide the parts outside the CDR3, is EAGVVQSPRYKIIEKKQPVAFWCNPISGHNTLYWYLQNLGQGPELLIRYENEEAVDDSQLPKDRFSAERLKGVDSTLKIQPAELGDSAVYLCASSLRQGAKGNEQFFGPGTRLTVL.

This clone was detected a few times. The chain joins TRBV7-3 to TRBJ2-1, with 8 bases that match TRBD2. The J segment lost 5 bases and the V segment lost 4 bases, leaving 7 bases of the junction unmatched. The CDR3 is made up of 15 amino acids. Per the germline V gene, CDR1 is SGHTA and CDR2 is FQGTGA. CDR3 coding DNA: TGTGCCAGCAGCTCCAGACTAGCGAGAAACAATGAGCAGTTCTTC. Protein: CASSSRLARNNEQFF. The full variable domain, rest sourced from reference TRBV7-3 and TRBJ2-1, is GAGVSQTPSNKVTEKGKYVELRCDPISGHTALYWYRQSLGQGPEFLIYFQGTGAADDSGLPNDRFFAVRPEGSVSTLKIQRTERGDSAVYLCASSSRLARNNEQFFGPGTRLTVL.

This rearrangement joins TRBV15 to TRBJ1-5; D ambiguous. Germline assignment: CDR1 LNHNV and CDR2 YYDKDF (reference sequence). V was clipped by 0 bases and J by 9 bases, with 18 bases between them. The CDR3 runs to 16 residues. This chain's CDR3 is CATSRDGDGRKGPQHF. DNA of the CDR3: TGTGCCACCAGCAGAGATGGAGATGGGAGGAAGGGGCCCCAGCATTTT.

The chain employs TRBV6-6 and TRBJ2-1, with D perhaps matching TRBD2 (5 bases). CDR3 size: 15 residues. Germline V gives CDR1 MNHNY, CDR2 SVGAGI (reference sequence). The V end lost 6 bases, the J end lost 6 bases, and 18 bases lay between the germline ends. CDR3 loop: CASRAKLREGNEQFF. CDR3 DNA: TGTGCCAGCAGGGCAAAATTGAGAGAGGGCAATGAGCAGTTCTTC.

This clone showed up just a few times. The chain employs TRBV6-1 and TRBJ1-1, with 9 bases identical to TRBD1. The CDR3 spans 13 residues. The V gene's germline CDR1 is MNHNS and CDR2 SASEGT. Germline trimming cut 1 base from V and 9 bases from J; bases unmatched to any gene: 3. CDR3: CASSEGQGDKAFF. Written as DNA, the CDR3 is TGTGCCAGCAGTGAAGGACAGGGGGACAAAGCTTTCTTT.

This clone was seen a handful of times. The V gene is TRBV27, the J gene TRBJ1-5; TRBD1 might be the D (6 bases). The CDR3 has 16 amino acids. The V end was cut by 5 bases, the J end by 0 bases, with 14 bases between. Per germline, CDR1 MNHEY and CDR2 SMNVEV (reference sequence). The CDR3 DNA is TGTGCCAGCAGTACCAATGCAGGGGTTAGCAATCAGCCCCAGCATTTT. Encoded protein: CASSTNAGVSNQPQHF.

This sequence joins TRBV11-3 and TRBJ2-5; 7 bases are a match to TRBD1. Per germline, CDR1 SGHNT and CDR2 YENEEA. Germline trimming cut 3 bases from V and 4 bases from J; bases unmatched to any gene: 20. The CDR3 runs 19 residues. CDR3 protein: CASSFRPSGTARFGETQYF. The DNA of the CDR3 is TGTGCCAGCAGCTTCCGGCCCTCGGGGACAGCGAGGTTTGGAGAGACCCAGTACTTC.

The CDR3 DNA reads as TGCAGCGTTGCTATCCCTGGGGCCAACGTCCTGACTTTC. Its translation: CSVAIPGANVLTF. The chain joins TRBV29-1 to TRBJ2-6; D uncertain. Per germline, CDR1 SQVTM and CDR2 ANQGSEA. The CDR3 is made up of 13 amino acids. The ends were cut back, 4 bases at V and 2 bases at J, with 6 bases in the middle.

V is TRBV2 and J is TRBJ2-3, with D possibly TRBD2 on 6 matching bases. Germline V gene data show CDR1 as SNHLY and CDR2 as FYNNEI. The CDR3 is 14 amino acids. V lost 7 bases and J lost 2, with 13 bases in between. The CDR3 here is CASTVGGPTDTQYF. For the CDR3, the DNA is TGTGCCAGCACCGTCGGGGGTCCCACAGATACGCAGTATTTT.

The CDR3 DNA reads TGTGCCAGTAGTATCCGGCCGGGACTAAGCACCGGGGAGCTGTTTTTT. It translates to CASSIRPGLSTGELFF. V and J are TRBV19 and TRBJ2-2, with 7 bases that match TRBD2. J gave up 4 bases and V 3 bases, and 8 bases lay outside the gene matches. The germline gives CDR1 LNHDA, CDR2 SQIVND (reference sequence). The CDR3 loop spans 16 amino acids. The variable domain in full, with the rest retrieved from reference TRBV19 and TRBJ2-2, is DGGITQSPKYLFRKEGQNVTLSCEQNLNHDAMYWYRQDPGQGLRLIYYSQIVNDFQKGDIAEGYSVSREKKESFPLTVTSAQKNPTAFYLCASSIRPGLSTGELFFGEGSRLTVL.

CDR3 DNA sequence: TGCGCCAGCAGCACTACAGGGATCTACGAGCAGTACTTC. Amino acid sequence: CASSTTGIYEQYF. This chain connects TRBV5-1 to TRBJ2-7; D perhaps matches TRBD1 (6 bases). Germline V gives CDR1 SGHRS, CDR2 YFSETQ. This CDR3 is 13 amino acids long. The V and J ends lost 4 bases and 3 bases respectively, with 11 bases between them. The whole variable domain, remainder taken from reference TRBV5-1 and TRBJ2-7, is KAGVTQTPRYLIKTRGQQVTLSCSPISGHRSVSWYQQTPGQGLQFLFEYFSETQRNKGNFPGRFSGRQFSNSRSEMNVSTLELGDSALYLCASSTTGIYEQYFGPGTRLTVT.

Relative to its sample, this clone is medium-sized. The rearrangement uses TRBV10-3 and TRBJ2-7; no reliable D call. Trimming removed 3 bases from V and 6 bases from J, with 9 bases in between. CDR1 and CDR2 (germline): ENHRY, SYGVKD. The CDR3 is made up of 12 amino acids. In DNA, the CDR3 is TGTGCCATCAGTGATGTTGATGCCGAGCAGTACGTC. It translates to CAISDVDAEQYV.

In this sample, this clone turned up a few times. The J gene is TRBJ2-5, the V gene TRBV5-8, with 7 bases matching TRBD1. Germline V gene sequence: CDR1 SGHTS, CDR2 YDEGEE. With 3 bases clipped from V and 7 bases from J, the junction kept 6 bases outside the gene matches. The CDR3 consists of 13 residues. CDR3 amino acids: CASSYGQVGTQYF. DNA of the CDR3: TGTGCCAGCAGCTACGGACAGGTCGGGACCCAGTACTTC.

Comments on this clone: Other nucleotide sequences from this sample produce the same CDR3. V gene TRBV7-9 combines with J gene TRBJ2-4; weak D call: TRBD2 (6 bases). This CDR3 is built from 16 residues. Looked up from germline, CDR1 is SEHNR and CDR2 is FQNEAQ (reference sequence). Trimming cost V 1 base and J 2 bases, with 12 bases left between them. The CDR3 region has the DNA TGTGCCAGCAGCTTAGAGGTAGGAGGGACCAAAAACATTCAGTACTTC. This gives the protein CASSLEVGGTKNIQYF. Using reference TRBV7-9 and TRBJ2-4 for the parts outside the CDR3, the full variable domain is DTGVSQNPRHKITKRGQNVTFRCDPISEHNRLYWYRQTLGQGPEFLTYFQNEAQLEKSRLLSDRFSAERPKGSFSTLEIQRTEQGDSAMYLCASSLEVGGTKNIQYFGAGTRLSVL.